Listed below are T cell receptor beta chains from one sample, sequenced in a study of Ad26.COV2.S vaccination and SARS-CoV-2 variants. Only in-frame clones appear in the TCRdb table, and some are missing; sequencing was by immunoSEQ multiplex PCR. The sample consists of hundreds of thousands of clones, about 91% of them appearing once. The sequencing here drew on peripheral blood, taken in a trial of Ad26.COV2.S vaccine versus placebo. These receptors were collected from a person aged 18-65 years who received the Ad26.COV2.S COVID-19 vaccine or a placebo. Each CDR3 is given with its conserved first and last residue. A D gene is named only where the DNA matches it firmly. Rows may omit the clone size; those that give it use once, few, many or a size class.

D	size	V	J	DNA	CDR3
NA	NA	TRBV11-2	TRBJ2-1	TGTGCCAGCAGCTCGAACAGGTGGGCCATGACGTTCTTC	CASSSNRWAMTFF
NA	NA	TRBV3-1/TRBV3-2	TRBJ2-1	TGTGCCAGCAGCCAACTTCTGGGCTCCTACAATGAGCAGTTCTTC	CASSQLLGSYNEQFF
NA	NA	TRBV5-4	TRBJ1-3	TGTGCCAGCAGCTTGTGGACCTCCTCTGGAAACACCATATATTTT	CASSLWTSSGNTIYF
NA	NA	TRBV19	TRBJ1-1	TGTGCCAGTACCCCCGCTTTTCACGCGGTCACTGAAGCTTTCTTT	CASTPAFHAVTEAFF
NA	NA	TRBV5-1	TRBJ2-5	TGCGCCAGCAGCTTGTGGGGCGACCCGGCCCTAGAGACCCAGTACTTC	CASSLWGDPALETQYF
TRBD1	NA	TRBV10-3	TRBJ1-5	TGTGCCGGCGGGGGACAGCAAAATCAGCCCCAGCATTTT	CAGGGQQNQPQHF
TRBD1	once	TRBV24-1	TRBJ2-6	TGTGCCACCAGTGATGCCTCTCCGGGACAGGGGGCGAAGGAATCCGGGGCCAACGTCCTGACTTTC	CATSDASPGQGAKESGANVLTF
NA	NA	TRBV11-3	TRBJ2-3	TGTGCCAGCAGCTTAGATGCGAACACAGATACGCAGTATTTT	CASSLDANTDTQYF
TRBD2	once	TRBV7-3	TRBJ2-2	TGTGCCAGCAGCCCCCGGGGGGGGCAGAGCACCGGGGAGCTGTTTTTT	CASSPRGGQSTGELFF
NA	NA	TRBV18	TRBJ1-3	TGTGCCAGCTCACCAAGTCTGGCGGGAAACTCTGGAAACACCATATATTTT	CASSPSLAGNSGNTIYF
NA	NA	TRBV2	TRBJ1-1	TGTGCCAGCAGTGTCGAGAGGGGCGGGACTGAAGCTTTCTTT	CASSVERGGTEAFF
NA	once	TRBV7-2	TRBJ2-2	TGTGCCAGCAGCCCCTTAAATGGGAACGGGGAGCTGTTTTTT	CASSPLNGNGELFF
NA	NA	TRBV5-1	TRBJ2-1	TGCGCCAGCAGCTTGTCGTGGGGGACCTACAATAATGAGCAGTTCTTC	CASSLSWGTYNNEQFF
NA	NA	TRBV27	TRBJ2-4	TGTGCCAGCAGGTCCGCGGGGGCGGGGAAAAACATTCAGTACTTC	CASRSAGAGKNIQYF
NA	NA	TRBV9	TRBJ1-1	TGTGCCAGCAGCGTACTGCCCGGCTACCTGAACACTGAAGCTTTCTTT	CASSVLPGYLNTEAFF
NA	NA	TRBV6-1	TRBJ2-7	TGTGCCAGCAGTGACCAGTCATTCTACGAGCAGTACTTC	CASSDQSFYEQYF
NA	NA	TRBV18	TRBJ1-5	TGTGCCAGCTCATCGGGGGGTCAGCCCCAGCATTTT	CASSSGGQPQHF
NA	NA	TRBV18	TRBJ1-1	TGTGCCAGCTCGTCAGGAAGGAACACTGAAGCTTTCTTT	CASSSGRNTEAFF
TRBD1	NA	TRBV4-2	TRBJ1-1	TGTGCCAGCAGCCAAGATCCCGCCCGGACAGGCATGAACACTGAAGCTTTCTTT	CASSQDPARTGMNTEAFF
NA	NA	TRBV5-4	TRBJ2-2	TGTGCCAGCAGACCCCGACTGAGCACCGGGGAGCTGTTTTTT	CASRPRLSTGELFF
NA	NA	TRBV2	TRBJ1-1	TGTGCCAGCAGTGAAGCCCATGGTCCCCTTTTTCGCACTGAAGCTTTCTTT	CASSEAHGPLFRTEAFF
NA	NA	TRBV5-4	TRBJ2-2	TGTGCCAGCAGCCTGAACAGGGTTAACACCGGGGAGCTGTTTTTT	CASSLNRVNTGELFF
NA	NA	TRBV19	TRBJ1-1	TGTGCCAGTAGTATTTGGGCCTTGAACACTGAAGCTTTCTTT	CASSIWALNTEAFF
NA	once	TRBV19	TRBJ1-4	TGTGCCAGTAGTGAGGGAATCAGACTGTTTTTT	CASSEGIRLFF
NA	NA	TRBV7-2	TRBJ1-5	TGTGCCAGCAGCTTGGGTCGGGGCAATCAGCCCCAGCATTTT	CASSLGRGNQPQHF
NA	NA	TRBV6-5	TRBJ2-5	TGTGCCAGCAGTTACTCGATAACGATAGGAGAGACCCAGTACTTC	CASSYSITIGETQYF
TRBD1	NA	TRBV10-3	TRBJ2-3	TGTGCCATCAGTGCCGGACAGGGGGGTCTCGGTACGCAGTATTTT	CAISAGQGGLGTQYF
NA	few	TRBV2	TRBJ1-4	TGTGCCAGCATGTGGGTAGAAAAACTGTTTTTT	CASMWVEKLFF
NA	NA	TRBV15	TRBJ1-2	TGTGCCACCAGCACCGCCAGGGGCGGAGGCTACACCTTC	CATSTARGGGYTF
NA	NA	TRBV7-9	TRBJ1-1	TGTGCCAGCGACTCTAGACAGGACCCAGAAGCTTTCTTT	CASDSRQDPEAFF
TRBD2	NA	TRBV2	TRBJ2-5	TGTGCCAGCAGTTGGCTAGCGGGAGACGAGACCCAGTACTTC	CASSWLAGDETQYF
TRBD1	NA	TRBV15	TRBJ1-3	TGTGCCACCAGCAGGGACAGGGGGACGACTGGAAACACCATATATTTT	CATSRDRGTTGNTIYF
NA	NA	TRBV15	TRBJ1-5	TGTGCCACCAGCAGAGATCGGCAGGGGAAGCCCCAGCATTTT	CATSRDRQGKPQHF
NA	once	TRBV5-8	TRBJ2-4	TGTGCCAGCAGACGGGCAGCTGATTGGAACATTCAGTACTTC	CASRRAADWNIQYF
NA	NA	TRBV9	TRBJ1-1	TGTGCCAGCAGCGTAGGGTTCACTGAAGCTTTCTTT	CASSVGFTEAFF
TRBD2	once	TRBV7-3	TRBJ2-3	TGTGCCAGCAGCCCACGACTAGCGGGGTCCACAGATACGCAGTATTTT	CASSPRLAGSTDTQYF
NA	NA	TRBV11-3	TRBJ2-1	TGTGCCAGCAGCTTAGGGGGGAGTGTCTCCTACAATGAGCAGTTCTTC	CASSLGGSVSYNEQFF
NA	NA	TRBV7-8	TRBJ1-6	TGTGCCAGCAGCCTAGGGGGAGTGGGTTACTCACCCCTCCACTTT	CASSLGGVGYSPLHF
NA	NA	TRBV5-1	TRBJ2-2	TGCGCCAGCAGCTTACACAAGGCGTCCGGGGAGCTGTTTTTT	CASSLHKASGELFF
NA	NA	TRBV5-5	TRBJ2-5	TGTGCCAGCAGCCCCGGGGTAACGGAGACCCAGTACTTC	CASSPGVTETQYF
NA	NA	TRBV6-5	TRBJ1-2	TGTGCCAGCAGGCCTAGGGACAAATCCGTGAGTGGCTACACCTTC	CASRPRDKSVSGYTF